This entry is about one T cell receptor beta chain. The data belong to a study of blood T cell repertoires in COVID-19. Whole-study context: There were acute and convalescent COVID-19 samples, and they came from the United States, Italy and Spain. Nucleic acid was either cDNA or gDNA, and it came from T cells, B-cell-depleted T cells, or PBMCs.

Per the original data handling: Estimates of nucleated cell counts were drawn from the amplification of reference gene primers. Sequencing used immunoSEQ multiplex PCR; TCRdb keeps in-frame clones, though not all of them. Clonal size and the V and J genes are those of that table, whereas D and trimming came from the DNA. The sample yields approximately 280,000 clones, over 75% seen once. The ends lost 5 bases at V and 2 bases at J; junction bases unmatched: 9. The CDR3 is made up of 16 amino acids. Germline V CDR1 and CDR2: SGHTA, FQGNSA. The specimen sequenced was peripheral blood. The chain carries TRBV7-2 and TRBJ2-1, with 7 bases that match TRBD2. This TCR derives from a woman in her twenties or thirties with COVID-19, enrolled during active disease. The CDR3 bases are TGTGCCAGCAGCCAGGGCGGGGGTAGTCCCTACAATGAGCAGTTCTTC. Its protein is CASSQGGGSPYNEQFF.